This T cell receptor (beta chain) appears in the sequencing data of a study of blood T cell repertoires in COVID-19. Study context: There were acute and convalescent COVID-19 samples, and they came from the United States, Italy and Spain. The analysed material was cDNA or gDNA that came from T cells, B-cell-depleted T cells, or PBMCs.

Study members were between about 18 and 95 years old and lived in roughly 24 US regions. Sequenced by immunoSEQ multiplex PCR; TCRdb stores in-frame clones only, minus some. Of some 240,000 clones listed, over 75% are singletons. Sequenced material: PBMCs or T cells enriched from blood (not recorded which). The TCR comes from a middle-aged woman who had been exposed to COVID-19.

As DNA, the CDR3 is TGTGCCAGCAGCTTAGATGAGGGCCCGGATGGCTACACCTTC. Its translation is CASSLDEGPDGYTF. V is TRBV13 and J is TRBJ1-2, with D unclear. The CDR3 is made up of 14 amino acids. With 1 base removed from V and 6 bases from J, the gap between germline ends came to 12 bases. CDR1 is PRHDT and CDR2 is FYEKMQ in the germline V gene (reference sequence).